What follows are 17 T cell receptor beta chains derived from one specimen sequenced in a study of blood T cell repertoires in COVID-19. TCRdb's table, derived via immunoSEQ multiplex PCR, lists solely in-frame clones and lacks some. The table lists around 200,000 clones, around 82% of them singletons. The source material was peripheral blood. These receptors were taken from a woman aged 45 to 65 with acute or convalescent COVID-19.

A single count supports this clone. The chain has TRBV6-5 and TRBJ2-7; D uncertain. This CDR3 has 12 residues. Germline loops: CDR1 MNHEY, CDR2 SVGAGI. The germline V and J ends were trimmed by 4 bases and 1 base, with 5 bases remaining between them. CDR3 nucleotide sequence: TGTGCCAGCAGTTCCAATTCCTACGAGCAGTACTTC. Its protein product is CASSSNSYEQYF.

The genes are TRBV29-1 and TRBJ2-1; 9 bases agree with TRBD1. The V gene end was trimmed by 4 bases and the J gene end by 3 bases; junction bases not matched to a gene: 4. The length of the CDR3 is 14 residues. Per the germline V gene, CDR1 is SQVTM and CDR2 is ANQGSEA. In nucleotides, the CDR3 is TGCAGCGTTGCGGGACAGGGTATCTACAATGAGCAGTTCTTC. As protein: CSVAGQGIYNEQFF.

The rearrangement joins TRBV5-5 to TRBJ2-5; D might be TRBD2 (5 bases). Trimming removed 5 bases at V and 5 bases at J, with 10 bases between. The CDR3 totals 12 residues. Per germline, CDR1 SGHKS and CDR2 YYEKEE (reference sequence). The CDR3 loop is CASRRGLETQYF. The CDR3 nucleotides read TGTGCCAGCAGACGGGGATTGGAGACCCAGTACTTC.

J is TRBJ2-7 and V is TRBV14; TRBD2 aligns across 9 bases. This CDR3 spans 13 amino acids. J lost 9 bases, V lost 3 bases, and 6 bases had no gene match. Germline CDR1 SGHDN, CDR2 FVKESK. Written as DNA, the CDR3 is TGTGCCAGCAGCCAGTCTACTAGCGGGCGGCAGTACTTC. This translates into CASSQSTSGRQYF.

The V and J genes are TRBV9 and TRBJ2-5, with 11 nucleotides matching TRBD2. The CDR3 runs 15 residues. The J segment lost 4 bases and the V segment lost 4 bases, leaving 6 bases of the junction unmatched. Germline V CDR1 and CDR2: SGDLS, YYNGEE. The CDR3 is CASSLSGTSGETQYF. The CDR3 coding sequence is TGTGCCAGCAGCCTTAGTGGGACTAGCGGAGAGACCCAGTACTTC.

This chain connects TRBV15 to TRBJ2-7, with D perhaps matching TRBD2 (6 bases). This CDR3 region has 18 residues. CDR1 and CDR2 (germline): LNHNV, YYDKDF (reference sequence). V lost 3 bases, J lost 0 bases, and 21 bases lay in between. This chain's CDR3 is CATSSGWPGLQTSYEQYF. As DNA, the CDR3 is TGTGCCACCAGCAGTGGGTGGCCGGGACTCCAAACCTCCTACGAGCAGTACTTC.

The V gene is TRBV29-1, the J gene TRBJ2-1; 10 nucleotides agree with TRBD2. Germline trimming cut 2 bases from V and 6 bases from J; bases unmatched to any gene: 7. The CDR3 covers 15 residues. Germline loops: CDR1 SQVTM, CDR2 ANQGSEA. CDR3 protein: CSVESLGLASNEQFF. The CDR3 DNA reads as TGCAGCGTTGAATCTCTGGGACTAGCGTCCAATGAGCAGTTCTTC.

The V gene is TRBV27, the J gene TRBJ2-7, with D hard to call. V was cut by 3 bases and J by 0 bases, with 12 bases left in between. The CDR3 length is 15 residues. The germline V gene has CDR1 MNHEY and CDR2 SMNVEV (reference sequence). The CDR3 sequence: CASSFLGSSSYEQYF. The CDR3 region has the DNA TGTGCCAGCAGTTTTCTCGGGTCTAGCTCCTACGAGCAGTACTTC.

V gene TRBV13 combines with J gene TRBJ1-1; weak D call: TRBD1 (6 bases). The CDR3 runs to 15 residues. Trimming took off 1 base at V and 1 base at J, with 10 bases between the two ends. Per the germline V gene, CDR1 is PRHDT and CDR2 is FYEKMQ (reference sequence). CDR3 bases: TGTGCCAGCAGCTTAGTTCAGGGGACGAACACTGAAGCTTTCTTT. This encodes CASSLVQGTNTEAFF. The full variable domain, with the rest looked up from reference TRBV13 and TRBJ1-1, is AAGVIQSPRHLIKEKRETATLKCYPIPRHDTVYWYQQGPGQDPQFLISFYEKMQSDKGSIPDRFSAQQFSDYHSELNMSSLELGDSALYFCASSLVQGTNTEAFFGQGTRLTVV.

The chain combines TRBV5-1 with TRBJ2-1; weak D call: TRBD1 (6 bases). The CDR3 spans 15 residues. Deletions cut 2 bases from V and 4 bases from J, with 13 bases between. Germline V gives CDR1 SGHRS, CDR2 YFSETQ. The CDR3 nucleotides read TGCGCCAGCAGCTTAGGACAGCCAAAGTACAATGAGCAGTTCTTC. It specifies CASSLGQPKYNEQFF.

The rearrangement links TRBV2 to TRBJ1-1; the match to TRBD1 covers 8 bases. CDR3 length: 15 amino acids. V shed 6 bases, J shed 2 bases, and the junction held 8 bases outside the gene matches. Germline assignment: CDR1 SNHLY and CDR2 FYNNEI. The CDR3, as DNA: TGTGCCAGCAGACTACAGGGGGTTGGTAACACTGAAGCTTTCTTT. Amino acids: CASRLQGVGNTEAFF.

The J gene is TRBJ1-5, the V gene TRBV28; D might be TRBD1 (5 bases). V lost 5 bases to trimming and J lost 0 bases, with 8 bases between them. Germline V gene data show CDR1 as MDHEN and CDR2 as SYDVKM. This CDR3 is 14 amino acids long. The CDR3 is CASSGDYSNQPQHF. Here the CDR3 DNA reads TGTGCCAGCAGTGGGGACTATAGCAATCAGCCCCAGCATTTT. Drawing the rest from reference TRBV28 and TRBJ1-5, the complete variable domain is DVKVTQSSRYLVKRTGEKVFLECVQDMDHENMFWYRQDPGLGLRLIYFSYDVKMKEKGDIPEGYSVSREKKERFSLILESASTNQTSMYLCASSGDYSNQPQHFGDGTRLSIL.

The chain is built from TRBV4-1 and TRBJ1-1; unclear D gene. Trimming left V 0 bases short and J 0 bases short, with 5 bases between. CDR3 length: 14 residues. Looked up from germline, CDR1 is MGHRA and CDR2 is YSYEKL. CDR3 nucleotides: TGCGCCAGCAGCCAAGATTCGGTGAACACTGAAGCTTTCTTT. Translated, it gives CASSQDSVNTEAFF.

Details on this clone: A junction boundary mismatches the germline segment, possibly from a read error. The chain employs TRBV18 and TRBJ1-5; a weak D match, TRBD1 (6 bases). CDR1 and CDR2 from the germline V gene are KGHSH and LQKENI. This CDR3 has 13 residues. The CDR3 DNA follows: TGTGCCAGTTCACAGGGAGTCGGCCAGCCCCAGCATTTT. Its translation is CASSQGVGQPQHF.

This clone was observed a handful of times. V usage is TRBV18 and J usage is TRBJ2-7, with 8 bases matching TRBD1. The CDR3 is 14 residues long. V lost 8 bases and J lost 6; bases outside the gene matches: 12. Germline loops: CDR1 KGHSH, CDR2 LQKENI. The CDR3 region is CASEITGGGCEQYF. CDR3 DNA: TGTGCCAGCGAAATCACAGGGGGAGGTTGCGAGCAGTACTTC. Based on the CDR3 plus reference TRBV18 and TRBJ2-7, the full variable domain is NAGVMQNPRHLVRRRGQEARLRCSPMKGHSHVYWYRQLPEEGLKFMVYLQKENIIDESGMPKERFSAEFPKEGPSILRIQQVVRGDSAAYFCASEITGGGCEQYFGPGTRLTVT.

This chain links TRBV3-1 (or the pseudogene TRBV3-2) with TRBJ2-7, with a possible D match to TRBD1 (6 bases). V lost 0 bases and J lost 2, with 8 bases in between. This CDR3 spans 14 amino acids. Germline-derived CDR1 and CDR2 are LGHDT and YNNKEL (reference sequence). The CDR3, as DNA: TGTGCCAGCAGCCAAGAAGCAGGGGCCTACGAGCAGTACTTC. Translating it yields CASSQEAGAYEQYF.

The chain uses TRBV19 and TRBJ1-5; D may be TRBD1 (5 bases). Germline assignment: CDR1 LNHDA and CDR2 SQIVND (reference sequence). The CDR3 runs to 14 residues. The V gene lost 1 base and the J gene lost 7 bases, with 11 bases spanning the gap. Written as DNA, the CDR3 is TGTGCCAGTAGTATAGGGGGAGGGGAACAGCCCCAGCATTTT. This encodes CASSIGGGEQPQHF.